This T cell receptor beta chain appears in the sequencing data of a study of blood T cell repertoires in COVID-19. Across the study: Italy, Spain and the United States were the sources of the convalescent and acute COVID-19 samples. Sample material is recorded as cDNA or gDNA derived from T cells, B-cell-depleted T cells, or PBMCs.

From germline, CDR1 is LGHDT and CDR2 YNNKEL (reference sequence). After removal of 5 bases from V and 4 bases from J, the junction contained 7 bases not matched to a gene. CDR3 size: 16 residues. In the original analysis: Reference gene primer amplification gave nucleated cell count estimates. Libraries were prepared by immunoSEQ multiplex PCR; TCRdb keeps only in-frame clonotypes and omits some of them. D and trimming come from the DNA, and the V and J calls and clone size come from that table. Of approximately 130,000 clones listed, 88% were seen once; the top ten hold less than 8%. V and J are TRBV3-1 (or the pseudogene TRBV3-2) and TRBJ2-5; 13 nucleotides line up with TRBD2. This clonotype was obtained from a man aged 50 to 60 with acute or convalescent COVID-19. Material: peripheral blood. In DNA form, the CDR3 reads TGTGCCAGCAGCTCCCGGACTAGCGGGAGCGGAGAGACCCAGTACTTC. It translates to CASSSRTSGSGETQYF.